Shown below are 20 T cell receptor beta chains from a single sample sequenced in a study of T cell responses to AZD1222 COVID-19 vaccine. Using immunoSEQ multiplex PCR, the repertoire was profiled, and TCRdb retains in-frame clones only, with some absent. This sample yields 150,000 or so clones, of which about 88% are seen a single time; 1.5% to 2% belongs to the top ten. The sample in question was peripheral blood, obtained on day 0 of AZD1222 vaccination. All receptors come from an adult in good health.

In this sample, this clone turned up once. The rearrangement uses TRBV28 and TRBJ2-3, with 10 bases fitting TRBD2. CDR3 length: 16 residues. The germline V gene encodes CDR1 MDHEN and CDR2 SYDVKM. Losses at the gene ends were 7 bases for V and 4 bases for J; bases not matched to a gene: 11. CDR3 nucleotides: TGTGCCAGCACCCAATGGGGAGCGGGAGGGTCAGATACGCAGTATTTT. Translation gives CASTQWGAGGSDTQYF.

The chain carries TRBV18 and TRBJ1-1; TRBD1 matches 9 bases. Germline V CDR1 and CDR2: KGHSH, LQKENI. The CDR3 contains 15 residues. V gave up 3 bases and J gave up 1 base; unmatched junction bases: 3. The CDR3 loop reads CASSPRTGANTEAFF. CDR3 sequence (DNA): TGTGCCAGCTCACCCAGGACAGGGGCGAACACTGAAGCTTTCTTT.

As concerns this clone: The same CDR3 can be traced to other DNA sequences in this sample. V gene TRBV18 combines with J gene TRBJ2-3; tentatively, D is TRBD2 (6 bases). Trimming cost V 3 bases and J 1 base, with 11 bases left between them. This CDR3 is built from 15 residues. Germline CDR1 and CDR2: KGHSH and LQKENI. CDR3 coding DNA: TGTGCCAGCTCACCTGGGGGAGGACGCACAGATACGCAGTATTTT. It encodes CASSPGGGRTDTQYF.

The chain has TRBV27 and TRBJ1-2; weak D call: TRBD1 (5 bases). The ends were cut back, 5 bases at V and 14 bases at J, with 24 bases in the middle. This CDR3 is built from 14 residues. Germline lookup yields CDR1 MNHEY and CDR2 SMNVEV (reference sequence). CDR3 in amino acids: CASSPQGKKSGTTF. The CDR3 nucleotides are TGTGCCAGCAGTCCCCAGGGAAAAAAGTCCGGGACGACCTTC.

The chain uses TRBV10-1 and TRBJ2-3; 12 bases match TRBD2. The ends lost 3 bases at V and 5 bases at J; junction bases unmatched: 3. In germline, CDR1 is WNHNN, CDR2 SYGVQD (reference sequence). The CDR3 is 15 residues long. CDR3 sequence (DNA): TGCGCCAGCAGTGATCTAGCGGGGGGGAGAGATACGCAGTATTTT. This sequence encodes CASSDLAGGRDTQYF.

The J gene is TRBJ1-1, the V gene TRBV11-2; the D is unclear. V lost 4 bases and J 10 bases, leaving 13 bases between the germline ends. The CDR3 consists of 12 residues. CDR1 is SGHAT and CDR2 is FQNNGV in the germline V gene. The CDR3 sequence is CASSSLSPGAFF. CDR3 bases: TGTGCCAGCAGCTCTCTATCTCCGGGAGCTTTCTTT.

The chain couples TRBV30 to TRBJ2-2; the D call may be TRBD1 or TRBD2 (5 bases each). Trimming cost V 4 bases and J 7 bases, with 28 bases left between them. The length of the CDR3 is 18 residues. Looked up from germline, CDR1 is GTSNPN and CDR2 is SVGIG (reference sequence). The CDR3 sequence is CAWIPFKSGTLGVGELFF. The DNA of the CDR3 is TGTGCCTGGATCCCCTTTAAATCCGGGACGCTTGGTGTCGGGGAGCTGTTTTTT.

V usage is TRBV18 and J usage is TRBJ1-4; D not certain. V gave up 5 bases and J gave up 4 bases, with 8 bases separating them. The CDR3 is made up of 13 amino acids. The germline CDR1 and CDR2 sequences are KGHSH and LQKENI. The CDR3 bases are TGTGCCAGCTCAGACCGGAATAATGAAAAACTGTTTTTT. This translates into CASSDRNNEKLFF.

The J gene is TRBJ1-1, the V gene TRBV3-1 (or the pseudogene TRBV3-2), with a weak D call TRBD1 (5 bases). The CDR3 contains 14 residues. The germline CDR1 and CDR2 sequences are LGHDT and YNNKEL (reference sequence). Trimming removed 7 bases at V and 5 bases at J, with 17 bases between. In nucleotides, the CDR3 is TGTGCCAGCACCTCCCAGGGACCGGCGACTGAAGCTTTCTTT. Translation gives CASTSQGPATEAFF.

The gene calls are TRBV7-2 and TRBJ2-7; no definite D call. The CDR3 is 14 residues long. V was clipped by 5 bases and J by 2 bases, with 13 bases between them. CDR1 and CDR2 (germline): SGHTA, FQGNSA. CDR3 region: CASSTPVGTYEQYF. In DNA form, the CDR3 reads TGTGCCAGCAGCACCCCGGTAGGGACCTACGAGCAGTACTTC.

The chain links TRBV5-6 to TRBJ1-2; tentative D call: TRBD1 (5 bases). The CDR3 spans 13 residues. V dropped 4 bases and J dropped 2 bases, with 9 bases sitting between them. From germline, CDR1 is SGHDT and CDR2 YYEEEE. Here the CDR3 reads CASSRRQNYGYTF. CDR3 DNA sequence: TGTGCCAGCAGCCGGAGACAGAACTATGGCTACACCTTC.

The J gene is TRBJ1-1, the V gene TRBV29-1, with 7 bases matching TRBD1. CDR3 length equals 14 residues. CDR1 is SQVTM and CDR2 is ANQGSEA in the germline V gene. V lost 3 bases to trimming and J lost 5 bases; unmatched junction nucleotides: 9. DNA for the CDR3: TGCAGCGTTGAGGGCTACAGGGGCGGTACTGAAGCTTTCTTT. Its translation is CSVEGYRGGTEAFF.

This sequence joins TRBV6-1 and TRBJ2-7, with a tentative D call TRBD1 (5 bases). The CDR3 has 13 residues. Trimming cost V 1 base and J 6 bases, with 10 bases left between them. The germline CDR1 and CDR2 sequences are MNHNS and SASEGT. The CDR3 sequence: CASSEGAGSEQYV. The CDR3 DNA sequence: TGTGCCAGCAGTGAAGGGGCAGGGTCCGAGCAGTACGTC.

In its sample, this clone was seen once. V usage is TRBV5-6 and J usage is TRBJ1-1; TRBD1 is a possible D gene (6 bases). Trimming pared 2 bases from V and 10 bases from J, leaving 15 bases between. Per the germline V gene, CDR1 is SGHDT and CDR2 is YYEEEE. The CDR3 is made up of 13 amino acids. As DNA, the CDR3 is TGTGCCAGCAGCTTACAGGGTAGGGAGGGAGCTTTCTTT. Its translation: CASSLQGREGAFF.

The rearrangement links TRBV28 to TRBJ2-5, with 10 bases identical to TRBD1. The CDR3 contains 16 residues. Looked up from germline, CDR1 is MDHEN and CDR2 is SYDVKM. Unmatched junction bases numbered 5, after V lost 4 bases and J lost 0 bases. In DNA form, the CDR3 reads TGTGCCAGCAGTTCCAGACAGGGGGCGTACCAAGAGACCCAGTACTTC. It specifies CASSSRQGAYQETQYF. The full variable domain, completed using reference TRBV28 and TRBJ2-5, is DVKVTQSSRYLVKRTGEKVFLECVQDMDHENMFWYRQDPGLGLRLIYFSYDVKMKEKGDIPEGYSVSREKKERFSLILESASTNQTSMYLCASSSRQGAYQETQYFGPGTRLLVL.

The rearrangement joins TRBV4-2 to TRBJ1-1, with TRBD1 as a possible D gene (6 bases). The CDR3 runs 15 residues. V dropped 4 bases and J dropped 4 bases, with 16 bases sitting between them. Germline V gene data show CDR1 as LGHNA and CDR2 as YNFKEQ. The CDR3 sequence is CASSRPVGGATEAFF. The CDR3 DNA is TGTGCCAGCAGCCGCCCGGTAGGGGGGGCCACTGAAGCTTTCTTT.

The rearrangement joins TRBV5-6 to TRBJ1-1; tentative D call: TRBD1 (5 bases). Germline loops: CDR1 SGHDT, CDR2 YYEEEE. Between the trimmed V and J ends, which lost 4 bases and 1 base, there was a span of 14 bases. CDR3 length equals 15 residues. The chain's CDR3 is CASSLGRQRNTEAFF. The CDR3 DNA is TGTGCCAGCAGCCTTGGTCGACAGCGGAACACTGAAGCTTTCTTT.

The rearrangement links TRBV4-2 to TRBJ2-3, with TRBD2 identical over 11 bases. The V segment lost 0 bases and the J segment 1 base; nucleotides outside the gene matches: 0. This CDR3 is built from 16 residues. The V gene's germline CDR1 is LGHNA and CDR2 YNFKEQ. The CDR3 protein is CASSQDSGGGTDTQYF. As DNA, the CDR3 is TGTGCCAGCAGCCAAGATAGCGGGGGGGGCACAGATACGCAGTATTTT.

The chain uses TRBV7-3 and TRBJ1-2, with 10 bases fitting TRBD1. CDR1 SGHTA and CDR2 FQGTGA come from the germline V gene. V trimming: 5 bases; J trimming: 3 bases; junction bases outside the gene matches: 9. CDR3 length: 16 amino acids. The CDR3 protein is CASSPGQGMRDYGYTF. The DNA for the CDR3 is TGTGCCAGCAGCCCGGGACAGGGGATGAGAGACTATGGCTACACCTTC. Based on the CDR3 plus reference TRBV7-3 and TRBJ1-2, the full variable domain is GAGVSQTPSNKVTEKGKYVELRCDPISGHTALYWYRQSLGQGPEFLIYFQGTGAADDSGLPNDRFFAVRPEGSVSTLKIQRTERGDSAVYLCASSPGQGMRDYGYTFGSGTRLTVV.

V and J are TRBV4-2 and TRBJ1-3; 8 bases are shared with TRBD1. The trim removed 0 bases at V and 8 bases at J, leaving 9 bases unmatched. In germline, CDR1 is LGHNA, CDR2 YNFKEQ. The CDR3 runs to 16 residues. This CDR3 reads CASSQDFTDRVDTIYF. The CDR3 coding sequence is TGTGCCAGCAGCCAAGATTTTACGGACAGGGTGGACACCATATATTTT.